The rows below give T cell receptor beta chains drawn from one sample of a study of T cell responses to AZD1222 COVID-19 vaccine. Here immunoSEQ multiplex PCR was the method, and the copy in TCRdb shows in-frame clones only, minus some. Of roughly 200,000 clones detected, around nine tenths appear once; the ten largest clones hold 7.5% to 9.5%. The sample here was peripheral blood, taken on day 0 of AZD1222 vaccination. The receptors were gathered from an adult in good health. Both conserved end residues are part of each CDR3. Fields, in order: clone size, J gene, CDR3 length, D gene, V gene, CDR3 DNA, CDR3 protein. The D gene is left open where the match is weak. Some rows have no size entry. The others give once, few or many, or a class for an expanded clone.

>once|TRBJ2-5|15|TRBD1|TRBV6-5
TGTGCCAGCAGCCAAGACAGGGGTCGGAAAGAGACCCAGTACTTC
CASSQDRGRKETQYF
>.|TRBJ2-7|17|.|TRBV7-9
TGTGCCAGCAGCTTAGGGCGGACGGACCTCAGCTCCTACGAGCAGTACTTC
CASSLGRTDLSSYEQYF
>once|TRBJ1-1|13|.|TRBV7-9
TGTGCCAGCAGCTTAGGGGTCAGGACTGAAGCTTTCTTT
CASSLGVRTEAFF
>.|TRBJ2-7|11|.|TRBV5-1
TGCGCCAGCAGCTTGGGCTACGAGCAGTACTTC
CASSLGYEQYF
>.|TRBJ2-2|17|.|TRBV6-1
TGTGCCAGCAGTGACCCCCCAGGGCTTAGGGGGACCGGGGAGCTGTTTTTT
CASSDPPGLRGTGELFF
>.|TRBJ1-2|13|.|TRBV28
TGTGCCAGCGTGGACCCGGCTGTCTATGGCTACACCTTC
CASVDPAVYGYTF
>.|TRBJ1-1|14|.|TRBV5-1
TGCGCCAGCAGCGTGGACAGTACTGGCACTGAAGCTTTCTTT
CASSVDSTGTEAFF
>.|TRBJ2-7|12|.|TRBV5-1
TGCGCCAGCAGCATCGACAGGTACGAGCAGTACTTC
CASSIDRYEQYF
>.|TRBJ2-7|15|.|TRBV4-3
TGCGCCAGCAGCCAAGGGGCCAACCTGGCCTACGAGCAGTACTTC
CASSQGANLAYEQYF
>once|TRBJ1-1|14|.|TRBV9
TGTGCCAGCAGCGTCAGGCTGGGGAGCACTGAAGCTTTCTTT
CASSVRLGSTEAFF
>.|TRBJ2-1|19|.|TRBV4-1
TGCGCCAGCAGCCAAGATTTTGTGAGGTGGGGGGACTCCTACAATGAGCAGTTCTTC
CASSQDFVRWGDSYNEQFF
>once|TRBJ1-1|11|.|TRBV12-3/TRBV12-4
TGTGCCAGCAGTTATCGGGGGGAAGCTTTCTTT
CASSYRGEAFF
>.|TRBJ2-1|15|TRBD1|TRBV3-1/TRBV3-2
TGTGCCAGCAGCCACCGACAGGGAAGGAAGAATGAGCAGTTCTTC
CASSHRQGRKNEQFF
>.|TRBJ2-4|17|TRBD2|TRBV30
TGTGCCTGGGCTCTGGCTAGCGTAGGGCGGGGGGGAAACATTCAGTACTTC
CAWALASVGRGGNIQYF
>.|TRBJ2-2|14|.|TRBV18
TGTGCCAGCTCACCCAGAGCGAACACCGGGGAGCTGTTTTTT
CASSPRANTGELFF
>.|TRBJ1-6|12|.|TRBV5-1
TGCGCCAGCAGCTTGGATGGTTCACCCCTCCACTTT
CASSLDGSPLHF
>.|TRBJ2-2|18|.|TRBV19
TGTGCCAGTAGTATCTGGTTCGTCGACACCTCGAACACCGGGGAGCTGTTTTTT
CASSIWFVDTSNTGELFF
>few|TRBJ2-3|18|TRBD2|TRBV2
TGTGCCAGCAGAGAAAGAAGGACTAGCGGGGGAAGCACAGATACGCAGTATTTT
CASRERRTSGGSTDTQYF
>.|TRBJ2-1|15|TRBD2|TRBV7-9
TGTGCCAGCAGCTTATCTAGCGGGGCCCACAATGAGCAGTTCTTC
CASSLSSGAHNEQFF
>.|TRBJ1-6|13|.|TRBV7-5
TGTGCCAGAAGCCCTCCTCCAGTTTCACCCCTCCACTTT
CARSPPPVSPLHF
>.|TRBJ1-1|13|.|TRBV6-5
TGTGCCAGCAGTTATGTTCAGACGGCTGAAGCTTTCTTT
CASSYVQTAEAFF
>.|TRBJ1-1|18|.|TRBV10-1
TGCGCCAGCAGTGAGTCTATCGATGATGGGGTTATGAACACTGAAGCTTTCTTT
CASSESIDDGVMNTEAFF
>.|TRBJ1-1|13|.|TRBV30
TGTGCCGTGAGGAAGGGGTCGAACACTGAAGCTTTCTTT
CAVRKGSNTEAFF
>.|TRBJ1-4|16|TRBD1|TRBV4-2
TGTGCCAGCAGCCAAGATCCGGGACAGGGGGTTGAAAAACTGTTTTTT
CASSQDPGQGVEKLFF
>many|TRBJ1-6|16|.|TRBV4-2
TGTGCCAGCAGCCAAGAACACTCTGGGGGTAATTCACCCCTCCACTTT
CASSQEHSGGNSPLHF
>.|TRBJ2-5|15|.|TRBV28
TGTGCCAGCAGTTTAGTATTACCGGGACTGGCGACCCAGTACTTC
CASSLVLPGLATQYF
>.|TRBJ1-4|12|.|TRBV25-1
TGTGCCAGCGCGGGACCGAATGAAAAACTGTTTTTT
CASAGPNEKLFF
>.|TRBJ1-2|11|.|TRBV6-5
TGTGCCAGCTCGACACAGTATGGCTACACCTTC
CASSTQYGYTF
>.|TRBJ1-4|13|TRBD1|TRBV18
TGTGCCAGCTCAGGGACAGGGAGTGAAAAACTGTTTTTT
CASSGTGSEKLFF
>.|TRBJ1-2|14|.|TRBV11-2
TGTGCCAGCAGCCCGATCGGAGCGGGGTATGGCTACACCTTC
CASSPIGAGYGYTF
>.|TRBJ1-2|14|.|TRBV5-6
TGTGCCAGCAGCCTTACGACACCGAACTATGGCTACACCTTC
CASSLTTPNYGYTF
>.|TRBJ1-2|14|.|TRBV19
TGTGCCAGTACCATGGGTCGGACGGTCTATGGCTACACCTTC
CASTMGRTVYGYTF
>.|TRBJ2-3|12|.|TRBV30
TGTGCCTGGAGTTTTACGACAGATACGCAGTATTTT
CAWSFTTDTQYF
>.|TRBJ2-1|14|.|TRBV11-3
TGTGCCAGCAGCGGCACGATACAGGGCAATGAGCAGTTCTTC
CASSGTIQGNEQFF
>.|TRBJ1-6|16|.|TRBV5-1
TGCGCCAGCAGCCTCGACAGTAACACCTATAATTCACCCCTCCACTTT
CASSLDSNTYNSPLHF
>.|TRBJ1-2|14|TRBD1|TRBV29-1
TGCAGCGTAGGACCGGGACAGGGGTTTCGAGGCTACACCTTC
CSVGPGQGFRGYTF
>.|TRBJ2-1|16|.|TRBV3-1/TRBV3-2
TGTGCCAGCAGCCAAGCGGTCGGGGGGCCTGGCAGGGAGCAGTTCTTC
CASSQAVGGPGREQFF
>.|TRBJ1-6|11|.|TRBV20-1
TGCAGTGCTCGGGGGGGATCACCCCTCCACTTT
CSARGGSPLHF
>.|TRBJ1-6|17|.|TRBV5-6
TGTGCCAGCAGCCCCAGGTCAATTACAGGTTATAATTCACCCCTCCACTTT
CASSPRSITGYNSPLHF
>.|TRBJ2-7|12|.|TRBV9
TGTGCCAGCAGCGCCGCAGGCTACGAGCAGTACTTC
CASSAAGYEQYF
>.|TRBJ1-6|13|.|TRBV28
TGTGCCAGCAGTTCAGATACATATTCACCCCTCCACTTT
CASSSDTYSPLHF
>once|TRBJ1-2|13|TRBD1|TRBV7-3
TGTGCCAGCAGCTCAGCGACAGGGCATGGCTACACCTTC
CASSSATGHGYTF
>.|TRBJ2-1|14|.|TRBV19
TGTGCCAGTAGTTTGGGGAGCTCCTACAATGAGCAGTTCTTC
CASSLGSSYNEQFF
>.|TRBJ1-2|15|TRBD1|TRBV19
TGTGCCAGTAGTATCGACAGGGACCCTAACTATGGCTACACCTTC
CASSIDRDPNYGYTF
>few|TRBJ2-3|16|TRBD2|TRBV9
TGTGCCAGCAGCGTAGAGAGCGGGGGGGCTGGAGATACGCAGTATTTT
CASSVESGGAGDTQYF
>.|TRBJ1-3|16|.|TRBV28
TGTGCCAGCAGTTTATACCCGGGACGGACTGGAAACACCATATATTTT
CASSLYPGRTGNTIYF
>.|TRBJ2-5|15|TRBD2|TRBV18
TGTGCCAGCTCACAGGGACTAGGGGATGCGGAGACCCAGTACTTC
CASSQGLGDAETQYF
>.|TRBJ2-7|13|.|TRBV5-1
TGCGCCAGCAGGGGAGACAGGCCCTACGAGCAGTACTTC
CASRGDRPYEQYF
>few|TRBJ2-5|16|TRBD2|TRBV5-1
TGCGCCAGCAGCTTGGTACTAGCGGGGAGCCAAGAGACCCAGTACTTC
CASSLVLAGSQETQYF
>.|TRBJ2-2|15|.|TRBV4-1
TGCGCCAGCAGCCAAGATCTCGCCTACACCGGGGAGCTGTTTTTT
CASSQDLAYTGELFF
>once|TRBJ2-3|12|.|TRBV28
TGTGCCAGCAGCTCCCTCACAGATACGCAGTATTTT
CASSSLTDTQYF
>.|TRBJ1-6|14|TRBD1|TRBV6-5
TGTGCCAACCGCGGACAGGGGTATAATTCACCCCTCCACTTT
CANRGQGYNSPLHF
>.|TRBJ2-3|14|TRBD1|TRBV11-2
TGTGCCAGCAGCCATGGACAGGGGGCAGATACGCAGTATTTT
CASSHGQGADTQYF
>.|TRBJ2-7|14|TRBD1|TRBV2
TGTGCCAGCAGACCGACAGGGGGTTCCTACGAGCAGTACTTC
CASRPTGGSYEQYF
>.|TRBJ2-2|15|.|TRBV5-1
TGCGCCAGCAGCACGGGACTTACTGACACCGGGGAGCTGTTTTTT
CASSTGLTDTGELFF
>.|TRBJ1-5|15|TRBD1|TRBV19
TGTGCCAGTATCATGGACAGGGCGAGCAATCAGCCCCAGCATTTT
CASIMDRASNQPQHF
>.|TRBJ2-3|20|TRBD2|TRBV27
TGTGCCAGCAGTTTATGGGGCGGGACTAGCGGGGGGTATGGCACAGATACGCAGTATTTT
CASSLWGGTSGGYGTDTQYF
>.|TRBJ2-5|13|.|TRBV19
TGTGCCAGTAGTCTCCCGTACCAAGAGACCCAGTACTTC
CASSLPYQETQYF
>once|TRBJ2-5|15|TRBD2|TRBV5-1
TGCGCCAGCAGCTTGAGGTCTAGCGGACAAGAGACCCAGTACTTC
CASSLRSSGQETQYF
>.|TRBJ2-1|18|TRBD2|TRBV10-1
TGCGCCAGCAGTGGTGGTAGCGGGGGCTCCAGCTCCTACAATGAGCAGTTCTTC
CASSGGSGGSSSYNEQFF